Following are 29 T cell receptor beta chains from one sample sequenced in a study of T cell changes during pregnancy in multiple sclerosis. TCRdb's table, derived via immunoSEQ multiplex PCR, lists solely in-frame clones and lacks some. In the table there are about 36,000 clones, more than 70% of which are singletons. The source was CD4+ T cells from peripheral blood mononuclear cells, collected after pregnancy. All receptors derive from a female donor in good health, enrolled as a control in a pregnancy study.

V gene TRBV7-2 combines with J gene TRBJ1-2; D not certain. Trimming removed 5 bases from V and 4 bases from J, with 17 bases in between. The CDR3 length is 15 residues. In germline, CDR1 is SGHTA, CDR2 FQGNSA. The CDR3 nucleotides are TGTGCCAGCAGCCAGATTGTTATGGGGAGCTATGGCTACACCTTC. Protein: CASSQIVMGSYGYTF.

The CDR3 is CASSFSGRIGNEQFF. The DNA of the CDR3 is TGTGCCAGCAGCTTTAGCGGGAGGATTGGCAATGAGCAGTTCTTC. The gene calls are TRBV13 and TRBJ2-1, with 10 bases fitting TRBD2. The CDR3 sequence is 15 residues long. The V segment lost 3 bases and the J segment 6 bases; nucleotides outside the gene matches: 5. Germline CDR1 reads PRHDT; CDR2 reads FYEKMQ (reference sequence).

The genes are TRBV18 and TRBJ1-5, with a tentative D call TRBD1 (6 bases). CDR1 and CDR2 (germline): KGHSH, LQKENI. This CDR3 has 15 residues. Between the trimmed V and J ends, which lost 6 bases and 7 bases, there was a span of 19 bases. CDR3 DNA sequence: TGTGCCAGCTCCCACCGAGGGGGAGAAGAGCAGCCCCAGCATTTT. Its translation: CASSHRGGEEQPQHF.

This chain uses TRBV28 with TRBJ1-1; no definite D call. The CDR3 covers 11 residues. Germline assignment: CDR1 MDHEN and CDR2 SYDVKM. The ends were cut back, 8 bases at V and 5 bases at J, with 9 bases in the middle. The CDR3 reads CASVSGTEAFF. CDR3 bases: TGTGCCAGCGTCTCAGGAACTGAAGCTTTCTTT.

For this clone: The junction departs from the called germline gene at one end, perhaps through a read error. The V call is TRBV7-7, the J call TRBJ2-5; tentative D call: TRBD2 (6 bases). This CDR3 is built from 16 residues. CDR1 is SSHAT and CDR2 is FNYEAQ in the germline V gene (reference sequence). The CDR3: CASSLVLSGSQETQYF. In DNA, the CDR3 is TGTGCTAGCAGCTTAGTTCTCAGCGGGTCGCAAGAGACCCAGTACTTC.

This clone was seen once. This chain joins TRBV5-6 and TRBJ2-1, with 14 bases aligning to TRBD2. CDR1 is SGHDT, CDR2 YYEEEE, per germline. The V segment lost 4 bases and the J segment 3 bases; nucleotides outside the gene matches: 6. This CDR3 contains 17 residues. CDR3 protein: CASSPRLAGGNYNEQFF. The CDR3 coding sequence is TGTGCCAGCAGCCCCAGACTAGCGGGAGGGAACTACAATGAGCAGTTCTTC.

The chain employs TRBV27 and TRBJ1-1; D is perhaps TRBD1 (5 bases). Trimming shortened V by 2 bases and J by 5 bases, and 15 bases separated the two germline ends. CDR1 and CDR2 (germline): MNHEY, SMNVEV (reference sequence). The CDR3 totals 15 residues. For the CDR3, the DNA is TGTGCCAGCAGTTTAATACCCGTTCGGGGGACTGAAGCTTTCTTT. This gives the protein CASSLIPVRGTEAFF.

The rearrangement uses TRBV9 and TRBJ2-1; D may be TRBD1 (5 bases). In germline, CDR1 is SGDLS, CDR2 YYNGEE. The CDR3 is 13 residues long. Trimming shortened V by 0 bases and J by 10 bases, and 11 bases separated the two germline ends. The CDR3 sequence is CASSVAQGSEQFF. Written as DNA, the CDR3 is TGTGCCAGCAGCGTAGCTCAGGGAAGCGAGCAGTTCTTC.

The J gene is TRBJ2-1, the V gene TRBV6-5; D is possibly TRBD2 (5 bases). The germline V gene encodes CDR1 MNHEY and CDR2 SVGAGI. This CDR3 comprises 13 residues. The V gene lost 8 bases and the J gene lost 8 bases, with 16 bases spanning the gap. The CDR3 region has the DNA TGTGCCAGCCTAAACACCATCGGGGATGAGCAGTTCTTC. Encoded protein: CASLNTIGDEQFF.

V gene TRBV9 combines with J gene TRBJ2-3; no reliable D call. V gave up 0 bases and J gave up 0 bases, with 8 bases separating them. This CDR3 comprises 15 residues. Germline V gives CDR1 SGDLS, CDR2 YYNGEE. CDR3 region: CASSVGGQSTDTQYF. The CDR3 DNA follows: TGTGCCAGCAGCGTAGGAGGCCAAAGCACAGATACGCAGTATTTT.

The J gene is TRBJ2-2, the V gene TRBV11-3, with a weak D call TRBD2 (6 bases). Germline CDR1 reads SGHNT; CDR2 reads YENEEA. The CDR3 is made up of 17 amino acids. The V end was cut by 4 bases, the J end by 6 bases, with 21 bases between. CDR3 DNA: TGTGCCAGCAGCTCCCCTGTGGTCGGTACGGGAGCCGGGGAGCTGTTTTTT. This gives the protein CASSSPVVGTGAGELFF.

The rearrangement uses TRBV30 and TRBJ2-6; 7 bases align to TRBD2. V lost 3 bases, J lost 3 bases, and 2 bases stayed unmatched. Germline-derived CDR1 and CDR2 are GTSNPN and SVGIG (reference sequence). The CDR3 consists of 14 residues. For the CDR3, the DNA is TGTGCCTGGAGCGGGGGGAGTGGGGCCAACGTCCTGACTTTC. It translates to CAWSGGSGANVLTF. The variable domain in full, completed from reference TRBV30 and TRBJ2-6, reads SQTIHQWPATLVQPVGSPLSLECTVEGTSNPNLYWYRQAAGRGLQLLFYSVGIGQISSEVPQNLSASRPQDRQFILSSKKLLLSDSGFYLCAWSGGSGANVLTFGAGSRLTVL.

The gene calls are TRBV5-4 and TRBJ2-1; D not resolved. The germline gives CDR1 SGHNT, CDR2 YYREEE (reference sequence). The CDR3 length is 13 residues. Trimming left V 1 base short and J 7 bases short, with 9 bases between. CDR3 protein: CASSLPARNEQFF. In DNA, the CDR3 is TGTGCCAGCAGCTTGCCCGCCCGGAATGAGCAGTTCTTC.

The chain recombines TRBV7-9 with TRBJ2-1; 7 nucleotides align to TRBD2. Germline V gene sequence: CDR1 SEHNR, CDR2 FQNEAQ (reference sequence). Germline trimming cut 5 bases from V and 7 bases from J; bases unmatched to any gene: 8. The CDR3 sequence is 14 residues long. The CDR3 region is CASSPRLAGNEQFF. CDR3 in DNA: TGTGCCAGCAGCCCCCGACTAGCTGGGAATGAGCAGTTCTTC.

The chain has TRBV5-1 and TRBJ2-7; 12 positions match TRBD2. The V and J ends lost 4 bases and 5 bases, in that order; junction bases with no gene match: 7. The CDR3 length is 15 residues. Germline loops: CDR1 SGHRS, CDR2 YFSETQ. The CDR3 region is CASSRTSGARDEQYF. DNA of the CDR3: TGCGCCAGCAGCCGGACTAGCGGGGCTCGGGACGAGCAGTACTTC.

This clone was found once. This chain connects TRBV5-1 to TRBJ1-5, with D perhaps matching TRBD1 (5 bases). Per germline, CDR1 SGHRS and CDR2 YFSETQ. The CDR3 has 14 residues. Trimming cost V 6 bases and J 7 bases, with 17 bases left between them. The chain's CDR3 is CASIDRGELQPQHF. For the CDR3, the DNA is TGCGCCAGCATCGATCGGGGGGAACTACAGCCCCAGCATTTT.

The J gene is TRBJ1-5, the V gene TRBV7-3, with 7 bases fitting TRBD1. Losses at the gene ends were 4 bases for V and 0 bases for J; bases not matched to a gene: 6. CDR1 and CDR2 from the germline V gene are SGHTA and FQGTGA. The CDR3 totals 16 residues. This CDR3 reads CASSSDRVYSNQPQHF. The DNA for the CDR3 is TGTGCCAGCAGCTCCGACAGGGTTTATAGCAATCAGCCCCAGCATTTT.

The rearrangement links TRBV10-3 to TRBJ2-7, with D possibly TRBD1 on 6 matching bases. Germline CDR1 ENHRY, CDR2 SYGVKD. Trimming cost V 3 bases and J 2 bases, with 17 bases left between them. The CDR3 has 16 amino acids. The CDR3, as DNA: TGTGCCATCAGTGACTCCTCGGACAGCTCTACCTACGAGCAGTACTTC. Protein product: CAISDSSDSSTYEQYF.

The chain links TRBV19 to TRBJ2-5, with a tentative D call TRBD1 (6 bases). Germline V CDR1 and CDR2: LNHDA, SQIVND (reference sequence). The CDR3 loop spans 17 amino acids. V shed 3 bases and J shed 9 bases, with 26 bases lying between them. The chain's CDR3 is CASSISILGQQHRAQYF. CDR3 bases: TGTGCCAGTAGTATTTCTATTCTAGGACAGCAGCACCGGGCCCAGTACTTC.

The chain uses TRBV29-1 and TRBJ1-2; D uncertain. V was trimmed by 1 base and J by 0 bases, leaving 6 bases between them. The CDR3 is 13 residues long. Germline loops: CDR1 SQVTM, CDR2 ANQGSEA. The CDR3 protein is CSVEVSPNYGYTF. The DNA of the CDR3 is TGCAGCGTTGAAGTATCCCCTAACTATGGCTACACCTTC.

The gene calls are TRBV5-1 and TRBJ2-2, with 8 nucleotides matching TRBD2. Germline assignment: CDR1 SGHRS and CDR2 YFSETQ. The CDR3 is made up of 15 amino acids. The junction had 2 bases not matched to a gene; V was cut back by 2 bases and J by 2 bases. The CDR3 DNA sequence: TGCGCCAGCAGCTTAACTAGCGGAAACACCGGGGAGCTGTTTTTT. Its translation is CASSLTSGNTGELFF.

The V call is TRBV7-2, the J call TRBJ2-1; 12 bases map to TRBD2. J lost 4 bases, V lost 4 bases, and 8 bases had no gene match. Germline assignment: CDR1 SGHTA and CDR2 FQGNSA. The CDR3 length is 17 residues. The CDR3 protein is CASSSGLAGNFYNEQFF. The CDR3 region has the DNA TGTGCCAGCAGCTCTGGACTAGCGGGGAATTTTTACAATGAGCAGTTCTTC.

This chain uses TRBV15 with TRBJ2-7; D unresolved. With 1 base removed from V and 2 bases from J, the gap between germline ends came to 12 bases. The CDR3 consists of 15 residues. CDR1 and CDR2 from the germline V gene are LNHNV and YYDKDF (reference sequence). The CDR3 bases are TGTGCCACCAGCAGAGGAGGCTTTGAGCCCTACGAGCAGTACTTC. This sequence encodes CATSRGGFEPYEQYF.

V gene TRBV25-1 combines with J gene TRBJ2-7; D perhaps matches TRBD2 (5 bases). The germline V and J ends were trimmed by 2 bases and 2 bases, with 10 bases remaining between them. In germline, CDR1 is MGHDK, CDR2 SYGVNS. The CDR3 spans 14 residues. This chain's CDR3 is CASSEHGITYEQYF. In DNA form, the CDR3 reads TGTGCCAGCAGTGAACACGGGATTACCTACGAGCAGTACTTC.

The chain uses TRBV6-1 and TRBJ1-5, with 8 bases identical to TRBD1. CDR3 length: 14 residues. Germline-derived CDR1 and CDR2 are MNHNS and SASEGT. Unmatched junction bases numbered 7, after V lost 7 bases and J lost 5 bases. This CDR3 is CASNRTGTDQPQHF. The DNA of the CDR3 is TGTGCCAGCAACCGGACAGGGACCGATCAGCCCCAGCATTTT.

The rearrangement links TRBV7-8 to TRBJ2-3, with TRBD1 matching 12 bases. After removal of 1 base from V and 3 bases from J, the junction contained 8 bases not matched to a gene. CDR1 is SGHVS and CDR2 is FQNEAQ in the germline V gene. This CDR3 comprises 18 residues. CDR3 residues: CASSLGGQGARKTDTQYF. CDR3 bases: TGTGCCAGCAGCTTAGGGGGACAGGGGGCAAGGAAGACAGATACGCAGTATTTT.

The chain employs TRBV30 and TRBJ1-1; weak D call: TRBD1 (6 bases). Per germline, CDR1 GTSNPN and CDR2 SVGIG (reference sequence). The length of the CDR3 is 12 residues. Trimming stripped 0 bases from V and 5 bases from J, with 7 bases between. The chain's CDR3 is CAWSVGGTEAFF. CDR3 DNA sequence: TGTGCCTGGAGTGTAGGGGGAACTGAAGCTTTCTTT.

This clone was seen only a few times. CDR3 nucleotides: TGTGCCAGCAGTCGGACAGGGAACACTGAAGCTTTCTTT. It specifies CASSRTGNTEAFF. The chain is built from TRBV6-4 and TRBJ1-1; 7 bases match TRBD1. CDR1 MRHNA and CDR2 SNTAGT come from the germline V gene. After removal of 5 bases from V and 1 base from J, the junction contained 1 base not matched to a gene. The CDR3 has 13 amino acids.

The genes are TRBV6-5 and TRBJ1-5, with 9 bases identical to TRBD1. The CDR3 has 15 residues. V was pared by 5 bases and J by 3 bases, with 5 bases of the junction left unmatched. Looked up from germline, CDR1 is MNHEY and CDR2 is SVGAGI. CDR3 sequence (DNA): TGTGCCAGCAGTACGACAGGGGGAAACAATCAGCCCCAGCATTTT. Protein sequence: CASSTTGGNNQPQHF.